The entry below describes one TCR beta chain. Authors' processing steps: Amplifying reference gene primers gave estimates of nucleated cell counts. Sequencing used immunoSEQ multiplex PCR; TCRdb keeps in-frame clones, though not all of them. The D gene and trimming were derived from the DNA, and the V and J assignments and clone size from that table. Counted here are about 270,000 clones, more than 75% occurring once; the ten biggest clones make up approximately 10%. J gave up 2 bases and V 4 bases, and 11 bases lay outside the gene matches. Germline CDR1 reads SGHNT; CDR2 reads YYREEE (reference sequence). The CDR3 covers 16 residues. This entry comes from a study of blood T cell repertoires in COVID-19.

Material for sequencing was peripheral blood. The TCR was taken from a man aged 35 to 55 with active or convalescent COVID-19. The J gene is TRBJ2-7, the V gene TRBV5-4, with TRBD1 identical over 8 bases. In DNA, the CDR3 is TGTGCCAGCAGCCTCTGGACAGGGAAGAAAACCTACGAGCAGTACTTC. It specifies CASSLWTGKKTYEQYF.